The present TCR beta chain was sequenced within a study of T cell responses to AZD1222 COVID-19 vaccine. V was pared by 0 bases and J by 7 bases, with 13 bases between. Per the germline V gene, CDR1 is MNHEY and CDR2 is SMNVEV (reference sequence). The CDR3 totals 15 residues. Points from the study as a whole: At baseline, just a handful of AZD1222 recipients tested seropositive. The donor cohort was predominantly white British with a female majority, and clonal diversity may have been underestimated.

Investigators merged groups given second doses at roughly 4 or roughly 12 weeks. About this clone: Antigen specificity is unknown.

Profiling relied on immunoSEQ multiplex PCR, and the TCRdb table lists in-frame clones only, not all of them. The sample has some 99,000 clones, about 90% seen once. The sequenced sample was peripheral blood, obtained 28 days after the second AZD1222 dose. This rearrangement joins TRBV27 to TRBJ1-5, with a tentative D call TRBD1 (5 bases). This TCR derives from an adult who received the AZD1222 COVID-19 vaccine. The CDR3 region has the DNA TGTGCCAGCAGTTTATCGATGGGGGGTAGCCAGCCCCAGCATTTT. This encodes CASSLSMGGSQPQHF.